Reported below is one T cell receptor beta chain. Its antigen is not yet known. Per-nucleotide qualities are absent, and no much larger clonotype sits a single base away. The data were taken from a study of blood T cell repertoires in COVID-19 (dated by TCRdb to the early 2020s). For context, the study as a whole: Samples from collaborators originated in the United States, Italy and Spain and spanned both the acute and convalescent phases of COVID-19. The material from the prospective study consisted of cDNA or gDNA derived from T cells, B-cell-depleted T cells, or PBMCs. Deeply sampled blood TCRbeta repertoires from subjects exposed to, actively infected with, or recovered from COVID-19 were included in the dataset. The repertoires were released in a freely available public database meant as a resource for research on the immune response to SARS-CoV-2. Samples came from the ongoing ImmuneRACE study (first 160 participants) plus 1,254 subjects from 6 global collaborators. The sample metadata nearly always contained a de-identified subject ID, COVID-19 status, age in years and sex. Where HLA class I and class II types were available, the types were taken from metadata supplied by the sample provider, not from assay-based typing.

One collaborating source in Seattle enrolled patients during active infection and followed them longitudinally through the course of disease. The collaborating institutions used their own protocols to collect whole blood in K2EDTA tubes. For TCRbeta analysis, collaborators shipped samples as frozen whole blood, isolated PBMCs, or DNA extracted from either of those sample types. TCRbeta CDR3 regions were amplified from genomic DNA by means of the immunoSEQ Assay, a bias-controlled multiplex PCR. For the original study's pipeline: The number of nucleated cells in each sample was estimated from the amplification of reference gene primers within the assay. To quantify the absolute abundance of each unique TCRbeta CDR3 rearrangement, sequence reads were collapsed and filtered. For each sample, productive Simpson clonality was calculated by taking the square root of Simpson's diversity index across productive rearrangements. Sourced from immuneACCESS, this table was stored by TCRdb with only in-frame sequences that have V and J called. A share of the clones is absent; for the studies checked, an unresolved V gene accounts for under half, and the remainder has no known explanation. V and J calls and clone size are given by that table; D and trimming were obtained from the DNA. The sample table holds 70,000 to 95,000 clones, of which 80% to 95% were seen once. Of the sample, just over 2.5% is held by the ten largest clones.

On the study overall, not on this receptor specifically: Clinical and demographic metadata were provided uncurated, with the amount varying by source and participant.

This clonotype was obtained from a man between 50 and 59 years old with COVID-19, enrolled during active disease. Input material: peripheral blood.

CDR3 protein: CAITGTGPNEQFF. The bases read TGTGCCATAACCGGGACAGGACCCAATGAGCAGTTCTTC. The V gene is TRBV10-3 and the J gene is TRBJ2-1; 8 nucleotides in the junction match TRBD1. V is cut back by 9 bases and J by 6 bases, with 7 bases in the junction unmatched. CDR1 and CDR2 (ENHRY, SYGVKD) derive from the germline V gene. From the cysteine up to the phenylalanine, the CDR3 has a length of 13 residues. The kept DNA is CDR3 alone, 39 bases in frame from the first base.